The clone carrying this T cell receptor (beta chain) was picked up one time. The data originate from a study of spatial heterogeneity in lung cancer. Specified time point: blood at routine non-recurrence follow-up after resection. Looked up from germline, CDR1 is SGHAT and CDR2 is FQNNGV. Trimming removed 6 bases at V and 0 bases at J, with 15 bases between. The CDR3 covers 17 residues. TCRdb re-derived calls from the 5' RACE reads in MiXCR, one entry per CDR3 protein. The sample contains nearly 95,000 distinct CDR3 sequences, roughly 21% of which appear only once. This chain joins TRBV11-2 and TRBJ2-6; maybe TRBD1 (5 bases). The TCR originated in a male donor with early-stage non-small cell lung cancer. This specimen was PBMCs, taken at follow-up. CDR3 nucleotides: TGTGCCAGCAGGTTAATCCCAGGGTTCTCTGGGGCCAACGTCCTGACTTTC. Protein sequence: CASRLIPGFSGANVLTF.